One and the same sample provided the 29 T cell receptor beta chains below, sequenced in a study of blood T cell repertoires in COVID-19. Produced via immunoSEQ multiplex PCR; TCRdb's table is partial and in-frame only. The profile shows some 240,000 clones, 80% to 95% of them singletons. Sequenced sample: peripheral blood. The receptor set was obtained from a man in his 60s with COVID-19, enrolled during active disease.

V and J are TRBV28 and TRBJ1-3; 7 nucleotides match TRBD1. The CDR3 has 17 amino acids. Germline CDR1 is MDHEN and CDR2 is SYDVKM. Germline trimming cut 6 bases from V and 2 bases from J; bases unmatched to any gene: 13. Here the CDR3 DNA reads TGTGCCAGCAGCCGAACCTTTCAGGGGGAGGCTGGAAACACCATATATTTT. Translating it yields CASSRTFQGEAGNTIYF.

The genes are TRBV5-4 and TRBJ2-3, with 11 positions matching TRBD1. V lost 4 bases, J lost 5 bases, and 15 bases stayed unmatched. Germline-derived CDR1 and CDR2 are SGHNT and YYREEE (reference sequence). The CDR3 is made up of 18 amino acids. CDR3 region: CASSPTPGQGEGKDTQYF. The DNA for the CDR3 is TGTGCCAGCAGCCCGACGCCGGGACAGGGGGAAGGGAAAGATACGCAGTATTTT.

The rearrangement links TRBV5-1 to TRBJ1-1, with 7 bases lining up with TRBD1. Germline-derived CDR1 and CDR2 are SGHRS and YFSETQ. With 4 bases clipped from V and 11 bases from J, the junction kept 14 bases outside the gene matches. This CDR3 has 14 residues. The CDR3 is CASSPDQLTGRAFF. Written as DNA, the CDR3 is TGCGCCAGCAGCCCCGACCAACTGACAGGGCGCGCTTTCTTT.

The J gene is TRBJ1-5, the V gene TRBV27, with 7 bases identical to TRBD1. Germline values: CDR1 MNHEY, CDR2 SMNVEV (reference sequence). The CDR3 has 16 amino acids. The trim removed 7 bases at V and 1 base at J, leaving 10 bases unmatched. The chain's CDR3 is CASIGITGVSNQPQHF. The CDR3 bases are TGTGCCAGCATAGGAATTACAGGGGTCAGCAATCAGCCCCAGCATTTT.

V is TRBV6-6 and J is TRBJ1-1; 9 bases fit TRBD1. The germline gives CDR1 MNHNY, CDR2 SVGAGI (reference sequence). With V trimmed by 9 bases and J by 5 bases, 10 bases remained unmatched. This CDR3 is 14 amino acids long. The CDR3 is CASTTDRGGTEAFF. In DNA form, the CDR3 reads TGTGCCAGTACCACGGACAGGGGCGGGACTGAAGCTTTCTTT.

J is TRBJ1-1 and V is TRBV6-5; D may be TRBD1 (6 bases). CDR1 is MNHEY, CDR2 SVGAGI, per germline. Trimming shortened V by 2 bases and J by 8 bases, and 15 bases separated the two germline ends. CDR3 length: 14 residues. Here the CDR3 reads CASSYEGGPSEAFF. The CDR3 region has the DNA TGTGCCAGCAGTTACGAAGGGGGTCCCTCCGAAGCTTTCTTT.

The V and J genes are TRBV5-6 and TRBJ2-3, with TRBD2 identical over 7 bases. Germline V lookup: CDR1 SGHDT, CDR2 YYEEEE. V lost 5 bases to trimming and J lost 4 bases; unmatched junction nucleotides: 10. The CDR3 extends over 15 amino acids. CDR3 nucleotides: TGTGCCAGCAGACGAGCGGGACTAAAGGCAGATACGCAGTATTTT. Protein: CASRRAGLKADTQYF.

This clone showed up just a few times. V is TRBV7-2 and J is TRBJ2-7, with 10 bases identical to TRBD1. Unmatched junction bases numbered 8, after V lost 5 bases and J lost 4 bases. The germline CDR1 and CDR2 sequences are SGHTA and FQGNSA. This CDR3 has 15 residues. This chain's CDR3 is CASSVDRGLSYEQYF. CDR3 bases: TGTGCCAGCAGCGTCGACAGGGGGCTGTCGTACGAGCAGTACTTC.

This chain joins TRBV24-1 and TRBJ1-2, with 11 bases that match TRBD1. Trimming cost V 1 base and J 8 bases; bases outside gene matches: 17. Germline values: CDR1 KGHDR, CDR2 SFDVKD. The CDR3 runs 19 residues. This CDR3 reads CATSDFSSTAGQGAGGYTF. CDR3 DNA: TGTGCCACCAGTGATTTCTCCTCAACCGCTGGACAGGGGGCAGGGGGCTACACCTTC.

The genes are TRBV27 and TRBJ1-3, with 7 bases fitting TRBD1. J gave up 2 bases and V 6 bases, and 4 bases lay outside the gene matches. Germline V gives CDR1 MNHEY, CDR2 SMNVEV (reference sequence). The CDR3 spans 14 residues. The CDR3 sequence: CASRAGQAGNTIYF. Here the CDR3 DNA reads TGTGCCAGCAGAGCCGGACAGGCTGGAAACACCATATATTTT.

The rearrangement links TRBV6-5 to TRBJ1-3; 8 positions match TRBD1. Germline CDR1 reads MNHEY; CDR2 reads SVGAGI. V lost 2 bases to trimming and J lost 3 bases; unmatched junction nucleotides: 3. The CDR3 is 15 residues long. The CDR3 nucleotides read TGTGCCAGCAGTTACGAGACAGGGGTTGGAAACACCATATATTTT. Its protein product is CASSYETGVGNTIYF.

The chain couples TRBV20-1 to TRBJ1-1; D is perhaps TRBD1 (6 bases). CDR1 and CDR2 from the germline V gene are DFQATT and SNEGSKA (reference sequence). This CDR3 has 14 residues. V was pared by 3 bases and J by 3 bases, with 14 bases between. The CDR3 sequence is CSASRTGSHTEAFF. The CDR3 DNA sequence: TGCAGTGCTAGTCGAACAGGGAGCCACACTGAAGCTTTCTTT.

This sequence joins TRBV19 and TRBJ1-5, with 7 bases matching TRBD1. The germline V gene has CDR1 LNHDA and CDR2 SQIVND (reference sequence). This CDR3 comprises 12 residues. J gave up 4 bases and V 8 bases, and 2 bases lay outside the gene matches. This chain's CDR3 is CASRQGNQPQHF. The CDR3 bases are TGTGCCAGTCGACAGGGTAATCAGCCCCAGCATTTT.

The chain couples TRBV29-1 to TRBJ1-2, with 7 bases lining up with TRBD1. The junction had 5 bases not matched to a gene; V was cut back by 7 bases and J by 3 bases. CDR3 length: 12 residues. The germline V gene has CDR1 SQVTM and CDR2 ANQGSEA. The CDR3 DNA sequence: TGCAGCGGGGGACAGAGTCACTATGGCTACACCTTC. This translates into CSGGQSHYGYTF.

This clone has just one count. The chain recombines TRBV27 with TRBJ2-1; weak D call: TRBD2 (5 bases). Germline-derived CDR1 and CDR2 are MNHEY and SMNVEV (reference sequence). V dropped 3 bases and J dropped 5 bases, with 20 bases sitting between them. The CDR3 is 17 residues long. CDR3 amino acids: CASSLLTSRGSHNEQFF. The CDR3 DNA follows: TGTGCCAGCAGTTTGCTAACTTCTCGGGGATCACACAATGAGCAGTTCTTC.

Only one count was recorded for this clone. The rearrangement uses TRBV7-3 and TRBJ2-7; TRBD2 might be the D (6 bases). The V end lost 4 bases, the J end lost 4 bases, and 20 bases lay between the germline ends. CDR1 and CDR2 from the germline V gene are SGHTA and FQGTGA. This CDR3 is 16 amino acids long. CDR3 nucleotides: TGTGCCAGCAGCTCCTTGGGGCGGGGCCTGGTTTACGAGCAGTACTTC. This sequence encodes CASSSLGRGLVYEQYF.

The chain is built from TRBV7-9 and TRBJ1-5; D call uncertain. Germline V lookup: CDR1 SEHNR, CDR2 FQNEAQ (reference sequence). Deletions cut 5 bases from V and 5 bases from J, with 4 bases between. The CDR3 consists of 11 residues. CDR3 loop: CASSPYQPQHF. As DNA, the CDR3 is TGTGCCAGCAGCCCCTATCAGCCCCAGCATTTT.

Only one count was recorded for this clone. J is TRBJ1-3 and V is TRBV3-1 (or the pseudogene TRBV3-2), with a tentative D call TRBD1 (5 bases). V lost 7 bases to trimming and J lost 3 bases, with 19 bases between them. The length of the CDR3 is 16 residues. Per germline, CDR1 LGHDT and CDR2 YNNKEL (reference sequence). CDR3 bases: TGTGCCAGCACCTCCTGGGGCAGGGAGGGTGGAAACACCATATATTTT. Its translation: CASTSWGREGGNTIYF.

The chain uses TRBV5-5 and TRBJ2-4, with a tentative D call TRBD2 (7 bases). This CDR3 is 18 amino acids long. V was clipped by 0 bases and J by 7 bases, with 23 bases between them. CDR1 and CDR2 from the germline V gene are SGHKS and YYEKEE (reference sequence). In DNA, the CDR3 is TGTGCCAGCAGCTTGGCCCCGGTACTAGCAGAGGGGGGGAACATTCAGTACTTC. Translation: CASSLAPVLAEGGNIQYF.

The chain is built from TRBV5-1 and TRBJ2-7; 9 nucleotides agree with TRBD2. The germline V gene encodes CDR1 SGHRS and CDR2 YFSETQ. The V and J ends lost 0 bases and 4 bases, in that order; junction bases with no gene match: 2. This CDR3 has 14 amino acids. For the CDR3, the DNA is TGCGCCAGCAGCTTGGCTGCGGGAGGGTACGAGCAGTACTTC. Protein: CASSLAAGGYEQYF.

This chain's CDR3 is CASSIIGGTWYEQYF. CDR3 nucleotide sequence: TGTGCCAGTAGTATCATTGGAGGGACTTGGTACGAGCAGTACTTC. This chain connects TRBV19 to TRBJ2-7; tentatively, D is TRBD2 (6 bases). This CDR3 has 15 amino acids. CDR1 LNHDA and CDR2 SQIVND come from the germline V gene (reference sequence). V gave up 3 bases and J gave up 4 bases, with 16 bases separating them.

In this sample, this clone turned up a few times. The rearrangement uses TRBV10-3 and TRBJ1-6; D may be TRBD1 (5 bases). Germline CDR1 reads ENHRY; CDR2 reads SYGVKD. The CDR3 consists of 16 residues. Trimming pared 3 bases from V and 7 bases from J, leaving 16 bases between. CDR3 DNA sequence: TGTGCCATCAGTGATGTTCGGGGGGTGACGAATTCACCCCTCCACTTT. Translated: CAISDVRGVTNSPLHF.

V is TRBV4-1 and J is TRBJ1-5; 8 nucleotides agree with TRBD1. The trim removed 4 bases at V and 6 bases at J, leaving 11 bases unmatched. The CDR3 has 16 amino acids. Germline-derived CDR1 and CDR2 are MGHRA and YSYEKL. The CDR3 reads CASSRTTGETSQPQHF. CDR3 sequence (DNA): TGCGCCAGCAGCCGGACGACAGGGGAGACGAGTCAGCCCCAGCATTTT.

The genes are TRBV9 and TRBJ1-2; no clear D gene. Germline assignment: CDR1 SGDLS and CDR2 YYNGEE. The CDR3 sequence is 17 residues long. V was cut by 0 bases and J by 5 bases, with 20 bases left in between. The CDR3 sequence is CASSVDTNSPGIYGYTF. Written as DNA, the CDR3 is TGTGCCAGCAGCGTAGATACCAACTCCCCGGGGATATATGGCTACACCTTC.

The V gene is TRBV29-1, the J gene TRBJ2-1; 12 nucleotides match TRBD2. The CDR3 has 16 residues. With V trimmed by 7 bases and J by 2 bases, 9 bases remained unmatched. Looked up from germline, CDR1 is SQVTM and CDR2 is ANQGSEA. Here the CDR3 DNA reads TGCAGCGCCAGATCTAGCGGGAGGGCCGCCTACAATGAGCAGTTCTTC. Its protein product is CSARSSGRAAYNEQFF.

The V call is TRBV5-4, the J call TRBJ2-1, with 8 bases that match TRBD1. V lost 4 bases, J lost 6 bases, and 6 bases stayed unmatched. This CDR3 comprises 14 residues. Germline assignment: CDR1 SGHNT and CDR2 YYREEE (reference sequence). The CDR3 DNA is TGTGCCAGCAGCCCGAGGACAGGGATCAATGAGCAGTTCTTC. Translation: CASSPRTGINEQFF.

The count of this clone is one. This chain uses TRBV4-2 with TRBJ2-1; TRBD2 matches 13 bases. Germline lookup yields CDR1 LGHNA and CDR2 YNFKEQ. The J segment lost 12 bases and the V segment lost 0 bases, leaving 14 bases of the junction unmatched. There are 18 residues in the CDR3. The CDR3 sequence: CASSQDRATSGGPLGQFF. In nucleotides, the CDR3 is TGTGCCAGCAGCCAAGATAGGGCGACTAGCGGGGGGCCTTTAGGGCAGTTCTTC.

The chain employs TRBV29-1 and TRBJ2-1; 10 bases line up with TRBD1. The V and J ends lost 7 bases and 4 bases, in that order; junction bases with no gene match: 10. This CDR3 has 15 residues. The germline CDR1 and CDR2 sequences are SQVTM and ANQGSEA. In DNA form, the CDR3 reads TGCAGCGCTTACGCAGTGGGACAGGGGTACAATGAGCAGTTCTTC. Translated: CSAYAVGQGYNEQFF.

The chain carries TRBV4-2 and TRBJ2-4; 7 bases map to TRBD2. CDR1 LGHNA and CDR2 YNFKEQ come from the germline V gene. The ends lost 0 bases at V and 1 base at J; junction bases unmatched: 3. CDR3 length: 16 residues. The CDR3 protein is CASSQERREAKNIQYF. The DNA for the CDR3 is TGTGCCAGCAGCCAAGAGAGGCGGGAGGCCAAAAACATTCAGTACTTC.